The 26 T cell receptor beta chains presented below share a single source sample, sequenced in a study of shared clonotypes between healthy human individuals. Repertoires were generated with immunoSEQ multiplex PCR, while TCRdb's copy carries only in-frame clones and drops some. The sample carries more than 2 million clones, 85% to 95% recorded once. Sequencing used naive CD4+ T cells sorted from blood. Subset given: CD45RA+ positively selected. Receptors were obtained from a man younger than 35 in good health.

The sample holds one count of this clone. V gene TRBV19 combines with J gene TRBJ2-5; 10 bases fit TRBD2. The CDR3 spans 14 residues. After removal of 3 bases from V and 7 bases from J, the junction contained 5 bases not matched to a gene. CDR1 and CDR2 from the germline V gene are LNHDA and SQIVND (reference sequence). The CDR3 DNA is TGTGCCAGTAGTATCGTAGCGGGGGGCGGGACCCAGTACTTC. Residues: CASSIVAGGGTQYF. The full variable domain, its missing parts supplied by reference TRBV19 and TRBJ2-5, is DGGITQSPKYLFRKEGQNVTLSCEQNLNHDAMYWYRQDPGQGLRLIYYSQIVNDFQKGDIAEGYSVSREKKESFPLTVTSAQKNPTAFYLCASSIVAGGGTQYFGPGTRLLVL.

This chain links TRBV7-2 with TRBJ2-7; 9 nucleotides agree with TRBD2. V was pared by 6 bases and J by 7 bases, with 10 bases of the junction left unmatched. CDR3 length: 14 residues. CDR1 and CDR2 (germline): SGHTA, FQGNSA. DNA of the CDR3: TGTGCCAGCAGTTCCGGACTAGCGACGGGGGAGCAGTACTTC. Encoded protein: CASSSGLATGEQYF.

The genes are TRBV9 and TRBJ1-5, with D perhaps matching TRBD1 (6 bases). Germline V gives CDR1 SGDLS, CDR2 YYNGEE. The ends were cut back, 0 bases at V and 5 bases at J, with 9 bases in the middle. This CDR3 has 14 amino acids. The CDR3 DNA reads TGTGCCAGCAGCGTAGGAACAGGGCATCAGCCCCAGCATTTT. Protein product: CASSVGTGHQPQHF. Together with reference TRBV9 and TRBJ1-5, the CDR3 gives the full variable domain: DSGVTQTPKHLITATGQRVTLRCSPRSGDLSVYWYQQSLDQGLQFLIQYYNGEERAKGNILERFSAQQFPDLHSELNLSSLELGDSALYFCASSVGTGHQPQHFGDGTRLSIL.

V and J are TRBV2 and TRBJ2-3; TRBD1 matches at 7 bases. Germline CDR1 SNHLY, CDR2 FYNNEI. Trimming removed 6 bases from V and 4 bases from J; junction bases left unmatched: 7. This CDR3 has 14 residues. As DNA, the CDR3 is TGTGCCAGCAGCAGACAGGGAAGCGCAGATACGCAGTATTTT. It encodes CASSRQGSADTQYF.

The gene calls are TRBV5-6 and TRBJ1-3; 7 bases fit TRBD1. Germline-derived CDR1 and CDR2 are SGHDT and YYEEEE. The CDR3 totals 14 residues. Trimming removed 4 bases from V and 9 bases from J; junction bases left unmatched: 10. Here the CDR3 DNA reads TGTGCCAGCAGCCTTGACAGGGAGATCCCCACCATATATTTT. It specifies CASSLDREIPTIYF. Drawing the rest from reference TRBV5-6 and TRBJ1-3, the complete variable domain is DAGVTQSPTHLIKTRGQQVTLRCSPKSGHDTVSWYQQALGQGPQFIFQYYEEEERQRGNFPDRFSGHQFPNYSSELNVNALLLGDSALYLCASSLDREIPTIYFGEGSWLTVV.

The chain has TRBV19 and TRBJ1-2; 7 bases match TRBD1. Germline lookup yields CDR1 LNHDA and CDR2 SQIVND (reference sequence). V was pared by 1 base and J by 12 bases, with 5 bases of the junction left unmatched. This CDR3 is 12 amino acids long. The CDR3 here is CASSIADRIDTF. The DNA of the CDR3 is TGTGCCAGTAGTATAGCGGACAGGATCGACACCTTC.

The chain is built from TRBV28 and TRBJ2-7, with 7 bases aligning to TRBD1. CDR3 length: 15 residues. V trimming: 6 bases; J trimming: 4 bases; junction bases outside the gene matches: 12. Per the germline V gene, CDR1 is MDHEN and CDR2 is SYDVKM. CDR3 residues: CASRSQGLGPYEQYF. CDR3 nucleotide sequence: TGTGCCAGCAGATCACAGGGGTTAGGACCTTACGAGCAGTACTTC.

This rearrangement joins TRBV4-2 to TRBJ1-5; D might be TRBD1 (6 bases). The CDR3 is 14 amino acids. Trimming took off 4 bases at V and 7 bases at J, with 14 bases between the two ends. Germline CDR1 and CDR2: LGHNA and YNFKEQ. The CDR3 DNA is TGTGCCAGCAGCCCACAGGGTTTTATACAGCCCCAGCATTTT. Translation gives CASSPQGFIQPQHF.

The rearrangement links TRBV5-6 to TRBJ1-1; tentative D call: TRBD1 (6 bases). The CDR3 spans 15 residues. CDR1 and CDR2 (germline): SGHDT, YYEEEE. V was pared by 4 bases and J by 0 bases, with 13 bases between. DNA of the CDR3: TGTGCCAGCAGCCCAGTCGGGACAATGAACACTGAAGCTTTCTTT. Translated, it gives CASSPVGTMNTEAFF.

A remark on this clone: Other DNA sequences of this sample code for an identical CDR3. The CDR3 reads CASSLSGKGNQPQHF. In nucleotides, the CDR3 is TGTGCCAGCAGTTTATCAGGTAAGGGCAATCAGCCCCAGCATTTT. J is TRBJ1-5 and V is TRBV27; unclear D gene. V was cut by 0 bases and J by 2 bases, with 8 bases left in between. This CDR3 contains 15 residues. Germline assignment: CDR1 MNHEY and CDR2 SMNVEV (reference sequence).

As to this clone: At the DNA level, this CDR3 is encoded by other sequences in the same sample as well. J is TRBJ1-4 and V is TRBV2; 7 nucleotides line up with TRBD1. Germline lookup yields CDR1 SNHLY and CDR2 FYNNEI. This CDR3 region has 14 residues. Trimming cost V 6 bases and J 1 base; bases outside gene matches: 2. The CDR3 is CASSRDRTNEKLFF. The DNA for the CDR3 is TGTGCCAGCAGCCGGGACAGAACTAATGAAAAACTGTTTTTT.

The rearrangement uses TRBV7-9 and TRBJ2-5; 8 bases map to TRBD1. V lost 1 base and J lost 4; bases outside the gene matches: 5. CDR3 size: 15 residues. CDR1 and CDR2 (germline): SEHNR, FQNEAQ (reference sequence). CDR3 nucleotides: TGTGCCAGCAGCTTAGGGGGCAGGGGGCTAGAGACCCAGTACTTC. It is translated as CASSLGGRGLETQYF.

The chain has TRBV5-1 and TRBJ2-5; unclear D gene. Looked up from germline, CDR1 is SGHRS and CDR2 is YFSETQ. The germline V and J ends were trimmed by 2 bases and 9 bases, with 17 bases remaining between them. The CDR3 has 14 amino acids. This CDR3 reads CASSFGVAQESQYF. CDR3 coding DNA: TGCGCCAGCAGCTTCGGAGTCGCGCAGGAGTCCCAGTACTTC.

The chain is built from TRBV5-1 and TRBJ2-7, with D possibly matching TRBD2 (5 bases). V lost 4 bases, J lost 2 bases, and 19 bases lay in between. CDR3 length: 16 residues. Germline CDR1 is SGHRS and CDR2 is YFSETQ. CDR3 sequence: CASSPGGVATPYEQYF. CDR3 nucleotide sequence: TGCGCCAGCAGCCCGGGTGGGGTAGCGACTCCCTACGAGCAGTACTTC.

The sample holds one count of this clone. V is TRBV5-1 and J is TRBJ2-2; 8 bases map to TRBD1. The CDR3 totals 15 residues. Germline V gene sequence: CDR1 SGHRS, CDR2 YFSETQ. V was clipped by 4 bases and J by 5 bases; unmatched bases: 7. CDR3 sequence: CASSHDRGSTGELFF. The DNA for the CDR3 is TGCGCCAGCAGCCACGACAGGGGTTCGACCGGGGAGCTGTTTTTT.

The J gene is TRBJ2-5, the V gene TRBV9; 8 nucleotides agree with TRBD2. The CDR3 sequence is 15 residues long. Germline V CDR1 and CDR2: SGDLS, YYNGEE. V shed 2 bases and J 5 bases; nucleotides not matched to a gene: 8. DNA for the CDR3: TGTGCCAGCAGCGTGTTAGCGGGGATTGCTGAGACCCAGTACTTC. It is translated as CASSVLAGIAETQYF.

The rearrangement joins TRBV7-8 to TRBJ2-7; D call uncertain. The CDR3 totals 20 residues. The V gene's germline CDR1 is SGHVS and CDR2 FQNEAQ. V was cut by 5 bases and J by 7 bases, with 36 bases left in between. CDR3 sequence: CASSPRGAAELYPGSREQYF. The CDR3 DNA reads as TGTGCCAGCAGCCCAAGAGGCGCGGCTGAGCTATACCCCGGGTCGCGTGAGCAGTACTTC.

V and J are TRBV6-1 and TRBJ2-5; TRBD1 or TRBD2 may be the D gene (5 bases each). CDR1 MNHNS and CDR2 SASEGT come from the germline V gene. The CDR3 runs to 13 residues. V lost 7 bases and J 5 bases, leaving 14 bases between the germline ends. In nucleotides, the CDR3 is TGTGCCAGCACCGAGGGGAATTCGGAGACCCAGTACTTC. Residues: CASTEGNSETQYF.

This chain connects TRBV25-1 to TRBJ2-1; 8 nucleotides line up with TRBD2. Germline values: CDR1 MGHDK, CDR2 SYGVNS. V shed 7 bases, J shed 7 bases, and the junction held 12 bases outside the gene matches. The CDR3 covers 15 residues. The chain's CDR3 is CASTPVFSGRNEQFF. CDR3 in DNA: TGTGCCAGCACACCCGTCTTCAGCGGGAGAAATGAGCAGTTCTTC.

This rearrangement joins TRBV10-3 to TRBJ2-5, with D possibly being TRBD1 (5 bases). The germline V gene has CDR1 ENHRY and CDR2 SYGVKD. CDR3 length equals 13 residues. V was cut by 5 bases and J by 5 bases, with 12 bases left in between. The CDR3 DNA reads as TGTGCCATCAGTACAGGTTTCGGGGAGACCCAGTACTTC. It specifies CAISTGFGETQYF.

The rearrangement uses TRBV5-6 and TRBJ2-3; the match to TRBD2 covers 8 bases. V dropped 0 bases and J dropped 0; count of bases not matched to a gene: 6. CDR3 length: 17 residues. Per germline, CDR1 SGHDT and CDR2 YYEEEE. CDR3 residues: CASSLAGSGVSTDTQYF. CDR3 DNA sequence: TGTGCCAGCAGCTTGGCCGGTAGCGGGGTGAGCACAGATACGCAGTATTTT.

The V call is TRBV2, the J call TRBJ1-2; tentative D call: TRBD1 (6 bases). V lost 4 bases, J lost 8 bases, and 11 bases lay in between. The CDR3 has 12 residues. Germline lookup yields CDR1 SNHLY and CDR2 FYNNEI. CDR3 in DNA: TGTGCCAGCAGTGGGCCAGGGGACGGCTACACCTTC. Its translation is CASSGPGDGYTF. Together with reference TRBV2 and TRBJ1-2, the CDR3 gives the full variable domain: EPEVTQTPSHQVTQMGQEVILRCVPISNHLYFYWYRQILGQKVEFLVSFYNNEISEKSEIFDDQFSVERPDGSNFTLKIRSTKLEDSAMYFCASSGPGDGYTFGSGTRLTVV.

The rearrangement links TRBV12-2 to TRBJ1-5; no DNA check was done on the table's D call, TRBD1. TRBV12-2 is a recognized pseudogene. This CDR3 spans 16 amino acids. CDR3 in DNA: TGTGCAAGTCGCTTAGTAACAGTCGTGGGCAATCAGCCCCAGCATTTT. This sequence encodes CASRLVTVVGNQPQHF.

V usage is TRBV6-5 and J usage is TRBJ2-7; the D gene could be TRBD1 or TRBD2 (5 bases each). The germline CDR1 and CDR2 sequences are MNHEY and SVGAGI. This CDR3 comprises 14 residues. V dropped 2 bases and J dropped 3 bases, with 11 bases sitting between them. The chain's CDR3 is CASSYGDGHYEQYF. As DNA, the CDR3 is TGTGCCAGCAGTTACGGGGACGGACACTACGAGCAGTACTTC.

The V gene is TRBV10-3, the J gene TRBJ2-7; D might be TRBD1 (6 bases). Germline CDR1 ENHRY, CDR2 SYGVKD. The CDR3 length is 11 residues. V was shortened by 3 bases and J by 6 bases, with 6 bases between the two germline ends. CDR3 sequence: CAISDRGEQYF. CDR3 sequence (DNA): TGTGCCATCAGTGACAGGGGCGAGCAGTACTTC.

As for this clone: A read error is possible here, since a much larger clone lies one base away. The CDR3 loop reads CASSYPGNTEAFF. The CDR3 bases are TGTGCCAGCAGTTACCCAGGGAACACTGAAGCTTTCTTT. The chain joins TRBV6-6 to TRBJ1-1; D remains unclear. The germline V and J ends were trimmed by 2 bases and 1 base, with 5 bases remaining between them. CDR1 and CDR2 (germline): MNHNY, SVGAGI (reference sequence). The CDR3 contains 13 residues.